One and the same sample provided the 24 T cell receptor beta chains below, sequenced in a study of blood T cells in healthy people across ages. The use of a sample-barcoded 5' primer and a J-beta primer mix characterized a second PCR of about 7 to 12 cycles. TCRdb analysed the 5' RACE reads with MiXCR anew, one entry per CDR3 protein. The table records 650,000 to 800,000 distinct CDR3 sequences, around 43% of them present only once. Specimen: blood. The receptors derive from a man in his sixties in good health.

The sample holds a few counts of this clonotype. The chain joins TRBV6-2 or TRBV6-3 to TRBJ2-7; TRBD2 matches at 8 bases. Trimming removed 7 bases from V and 5 bases from J; junction bases left unmatched: 16. CDR1 is MNHEY, CDR2 SVGEGT, per germline. The CDR3 is 16 residues long. CDR3 sequence reads: CASISSDGTRFHEQYF. CDR3 nucleotide sequence: TGTGCCAGCATCTCCAGTGATGGGACTAGGTTCCACGAGCAGTACTTC.

This clonotype was recorded a few times. The chain uses TRBV6-2 or TRBV6-3 and TRBJ2-7; D is perhaps TRBD1 (6 bases). Trimming took 7 bases from V and 4 from J, leaving 26 bases between them. Germline CDR1 and CDR2: MNHEY and SVGEGT. CDR3 length: 17 residues. DNA of the CDR3: TGTGCCAGCATCGACAGCCCCGGGCCTACAGGGCTATACGAGCAGTACTTC. Residues: CASIDSPGPTGLYEQYF.

This rearrangement joins TRBV4-3 to TRBJ1-4; D perhaps matches TRBD1 (6 bases). The CDR3 has 17 amino acids. The V and J ends lost 4 bases and 0 bases respectively, with 15 bases between them. From germline, CDR1 is LGHNA and CDR2 YSLEER. The CDR3 is CASSLLPGDATNEKLFF. The DNA for the CDR3 is TGCGCCAGCAGCCTCCTGCCAGGGGATGCAACTAATGAAAAACTGTTTTTT.

This chain connects TRBV7-9 to TRBJ1-4, with 7 bases matching TRBD1. Germline V gene sequence: CDR1 SEHNR, CDR2 FQNEAQ (reference sequence). After removal of 3 bases from V and 14 bases from J, the junction contained 6 bases not matched to a gene. The CDR3 runs 12 residues. For the CDR3, the DNA is TGTGCCAGCAGCTTGGGGACAGCCAGTCTGTTTTTT. It encodes CASSLGTASLFF. The full variable domain, completed using reference TRBV7-9 and TRBJ1-4, is DTGVSQNPRHKITKRGQNVTFRCDPISEHNRLYWYRQTLGQGPEFLTYFQNEAQLEKSRLLSDRFSAERPKGSFSTLEIQRTEQGDSAMYLCASSLGTASLFFGSGTQLSVL.

J is TRBJ1-2 and V is TRBV10-3; 9 bases fit TRBD1. The germline V gene encodes CDR1 ENHRY and CDR2 SYGVKD. The CDR3 has 16 amino acids. Unmatched junction bases numbered 9, after V lost 0 bases and J lost 7 bases. CDR3 sequence (DNA): TGTGCCATCAGTGAGTCGTTAAGGACAGGGGATCGTGGCTACACCTTC. The encoded protein is CAISESLRTGDRGYTF.

J is TRBJ2-7 and V is TRBV7-8; 8 nucleotides match TRBD1. Germline CDR1 reads SGHVS; CDR2 reads FQNEAQ. The CDR3 extends over 15 amino acids. J lost 0 bases, V lost 4 bases, and 5 bases had no gene match. The DNA of the CDR3 is TGTGCCAGCAGCTCCGGGACAGGATTCTCCTACGAGCAGTACTTC. It translates to CASSSGTGFSYEQYF.

The rearrangement links TRBV12-3 or TRBV12-4 to TRBJ2-2; possibly TRBD2 for D (5 bases). The CDR3 is 15 residues long. V was trimmed by 5 bases and J by 3 bases, leaving 13 bases between them. This chain's CDR3 is CASSPRRADTGELFF. The CDR3 DNA follows: TGTGCCAGCAGTCCAAGACGAGCGGACACCGGGGAGCTGTTTTTT.

V is TRBV5-5 and J is TRBJ2-7; 9 bases map to TRBD2. The closer fit of TRBJ2-5 to the DNA end suggests the J call may be wrong. CDR3 size: 14 residues. CDR1 and CDR2 (germline): SGHKS, YYEKEE (reference sequence). CDR3 DNA sequence: TGTGCCAGCAGAAGCGGGGGGCGATTAGAGACCCAGTACTTC. Translated: CASRSGGRLETQYF.

The gene calls are TRBV25-1 and TRBJ1-5; 9 bases align to TRBD1. Germline CDR1 is MGHDK and CDR2 is SYGVNS. This CDR3 has 20 residues. V shed 1 base, J shed 5 bases, and the junction held 18 bases outside the gene matches. In nucleotides, the CDR3 is TGTGCCAGCAGTGAATCCCGGGACAGGGACAAGAAGGGGTTAGATCAGCCCCAGCATTTT. It yields the protein CASSESRDRDKKGLDQPQHF.

In this sample, this clonotype turned up a few times. The chain uses TRBV14 and TRBJ2-2; D is perhaps TRBD2 (5 bases). The length of the CDR3 is 17 residues. Germline-derived CDR1 and CDR2 are SGHDN and FVKESK. Trimming removed 0 bases at V and 1 base at J, with 12 bases between. The CDR3 DNA is TGTGCCAGCAGCCAAGAAGGCGGGTATGGGAACACCGGGGAGCTGTTTTTT. Residues: CASSQEGGYGNTGELFF.

The V gene is TRBV9, the J gene TRBJ2-7, with 8 bases identical to TRBD2. The DNA end lines up better with TRBJ2-5; the J call may be wrong. Germline V gene sequence: CDR1 SGDLS, CDR2 YYNGEE. This CDR3 has 14 amino acids. The CDR3 DNA follows: TGTGCCAGCAGCGTTACGGGGGGGCGGGAGACCCAGTACTTC. It yields the protein CASSVTGGRETQYF.

The chain recombines TRBV29-1 with TRBJ1-1; D remains ambiguous. The CDR3 is 13 residues long. Germline V gene data show CDR1 as SQVTM and CDR2 as ANQGSEA. Trimming removed 1 base at V and 3 bases at J, with 9 bases between. For the CDR3, the DNA is TGCAGCGTTGAAGTCCGTTCGGACACTGAAGCTTTCTTT. It encodes CSVEVRSDTEAFF.

The chain combines TRBV4-2 with TRBJ2-1; the D gene is possibly TRBD2 (7 bases). CDR3 length: 17 amino acids. CDR1 and CDR2 (germline): LGHNA, YNFKEQ. V lost 0 bases and J lost 5, with 17 bases in between. As DNA, the CDR3 is TGTGCCAGCAGCCAAGATGACGGGGGGCTTAATAACAATGAGCAGTTCTTC. It translates to CASSQDDGGLNNNEQFF.

The chain has TRBV18 and TRBJ2-7; 7 bases are a match to TRBD1. The CDR3 is made up of 16 amino acids. Germline CDR1 reads KGHSH; CDR2 reads LQKENI. Trimming removed 3 bases from V and 0 bases from J; junction bases left unmatched: 8. CDR3 amino acids: CASSPTPDRASYEQYF. In DNA form, the CDR3 reads TGTGCCAGCTCACCTACGCCCGACAGGGCCTCCTACGAGCAGTACTTC.

This clonotype has just one count. A much larger clone is a single base away; this may be a read error. The rearrangement uses TRBV20-1 and TRBJ2-7, with 11 bases identical to TRBD2. CDR1 is DFQATT, CDR2 SNEGSKA, per germline (reference sequence). The CDR3 covers 15 residues. The CDR3 region is CSASFTSGGAYELYF. The CDR3 DNA is TGCAGTGCTAGCTTTACTAGCGGGGGAGCCTACGAGCTGTACTTC.

The chain carries TRBV20-1 and TRBJ1-5; 8 bases agree with TRBD1. Germline V gene lookup returns CDR1 DFQATT and CDR2 SNEGSKA (reference sequence). This CDR3 is 15 amino acids long. Germline trimming cut 4 bases from V and 0 bases from J; bases unmatched to any gene: 5. CDR3 DNA: TGCAGTGCTAAGGTAGACAGGGGTAGCAATCAGCCCCAGCATTTT. Translated, it gives CSAKVDRGSNQPQHF.

This clonotype was found many times. V and J are TRBV14 and TRBJ1-2, with 7 nucleotides matching TRBD1. Germline V gene sequence: CDR1 SGHDN, CDR2 FVKESK. CDR3 size: 15 residues. V lost 1 base and J lost 3; bases outside the gene matches: 5. CDR3 in amino acids: CASSQVKTGYYGYTF. The CDR3 region has the DNA TGTGCCAGCAGCCAAGTCAAGACAGGGTACTATGGCTACACCTTC.

This clonotype came up once. The chain carries TRBV5-6 and TRBJ2-7, with D possibly matching TRBD2 (7 bases). The germline gives CDR1 SGHDT, CDR2 YYEEEE. V dropped 6 bases and J dropped 5 bases, with 21 bases sitting between them. This CDR3 has 15 residues. CDR3 amino acids: CASTLIGGAVDEQYF. For the CDR3, the DNA is TGTGCCAGCACTCTAATAGGGGGGGCGGTCGACGAGCAGTACTTC.

This clonotype was found a few times. The chain employs TRBV21-1 and TRBJ2-5; the DNA was not compared with TRBD1, the D call given in the table. TRBV21-1 corresponds to a pseudogene. The CDR3 runs to 17 residues. The CDR3 is CASSHLPYHQGSRQQYF. The CDR3 nucleotides are TGTGCCAGCAGCCACCTTCCATACCACCAGGGTTCTCGTCAGCAGTACTTC.

V is TRBV14 and J is TRBJ2-7; 10 nucleotides agree with TRBD2. The tail of the sequence fits TRBJ2-5 better, so the J call may be wrong. Germline values: CDR1 SGHDN, CDR2 FVKESK. There are 17 residues in the CDR3. DNA for the CDR3: TGTGCCAGCAGCCAAGTTGCTAGCGGGGGCCTCAAGAGGACCCAGTACTTC. Translating it yields CASSQVASGGLKRTQYF.

This clonotype was seen a handful of times. The CDR3 is CASSRGDRVADTQYF. In DNA, the CDR3 is TGTGCCAGCAGTCGAGGGGACAGGGTGGCAGATACGCAGTATTTT. The chain links TRBV6-2 or TRBV6-3 to TRBJ2-3; 9 nucleotides match TRBD1. V lost 5 bases, J lost 4 bases, and 7 bases stayed unmatched. This CDR3 has 15 amino acids. Germline-derived CDR1 and CDR2 are MNHEY and SVGEGT.

The chain carries TRBV2 and TRBJ2-3; 8 bases map to TRBD2. Germline V gene sequence: CDR1 SNHLY, CDR2 FYNNEI. This CDR3 has 15 amino acids. V gave up 7 bases and J gave up 2 bases; unmatched junction bases: 8. DNA for the CDR3: TGTGCCAGCACCGACCCAGCGGGGGACACAGATACGCAGTATTTT. Protein product: CASTDPAGDTDTQYF.

The chain couples TRBV9 to TRBJ2-5, with 9 bases that match TRBD2. J was trimmed by 5 bases and V by 4 bases; bases with no gene match: 3. Germline CDR1 is SGDLS and CDR2 is YYNGEE. The CDR3 is made up of 13 amino acids. CDR3 in DNA: TGTGCCAGCAGCACCAGCGGGGGGGAGACCCAGTACTTC. It specifies CASSTSGGETQYF.

There are a few counts of this clonotype. The J gene is TRBJ2-5, the V gene TRBV6-2 or TRBV6-3; tentative D call: TRBD2 (6 bases). Germline CDR1 is MNHEY and CDR2 is SVGEGT. This CDR3 is 15 amino acids long. The V gene lost 1 base and the J gene lost 1 base, with 10 bases spanning the gap. The CDR3 spells CASSYFGLSQETQYF. The CDR3 nucleotides read TGTGCCAGCAGTTACTTCGGACTATCCCAAGAGACCCAGTACTTC.